A selection of T cell receptor beta chains follows, all from one sample in a study of vaccination and CD4 T cells after COVID-19. TCRdb re-analysed the PCR reads in MiXCR, keeping a single row per CDR3 protein. This sample has approximately 13,000 distinct CDR3 sequences, with less than 55% found just once. These TCRs' antigens remain unknown. Material: CD4+ T cells from blood, cultured in vitro. All receptors derive from a human donor who had recovered from COVID-19. The conserved cysteine and the conserved F or W are not part of the CDR3 here. Each record gives: CDR3 protein, J gene, V gene, clone size. Clone size is not always given. Where it is, it says once, few, many or a class for expanded clones.

ASSLGQVTDTQY,TRBJ2-3,TRBV7-6,few
ATSREQGNSPLH,TRBJ1-6,TRBV15,.
ASRDLNQPQH,TRBJ1-5,TRBV19,large
AISDPGGGAGTEAF,TRBJ1-1,TRBV10-3,.
ASRAPTGNMNTGELF,TRBJ2-2,TRBV6-1,.
ASTFEQGADGYT,TRBJ1-2,TRBV7-9,.
ASSWVSSGTGSYEQY,TRBJ2-7,TRBV7-9,.
ASSIRLLGYNEQF,TRBJ2-1,TRBV19,.
ASSPPRAGREGYT,TRBJ1-2,TRBV6-1,.
ASSHSPYREPYGYT,TRBJ1-2,TRBV14,few
ASSLWTGRRNSPLH,TRBJ1-6,TRBV7-2,large
NAISQGVKQETQY,TRBJ2-5,TRBV20-1,few
SATESYRGGINEQF,TRBJ2-1,TRBV20-1,once
ASSSGTTGWDGYT,TRBJ1-2,TRBV28,.
ASSYSGQGSSGNTIY,TRBJ1-3,TRBV6-5,.
ASSEQFQLMSRTQH,TRBJ1-5,TRBV6-1,.
ASRGDLNTEAF,TRBJ1-1,TRBV2,few
ASSPRDRSETQY,TRBJ2-5,TRBV11-1,.
ASSYVPGQVSDQPQH,TRBJ1-5,TRBV6-2/TRBV6-3,.
ASSQRKGRGQGAYNEQF,TRBJ2-1,TRBV14,once
ASSFHRDTQY,TRBJ2-3,TRBV7-6,few
ASTARTPRNSPLH,TRBJ1-6,TRBV27,few
ASSLNGLYGYT,TRBJ1-2,TRBV12-3/TRBV12-4,once
SAKTSGINEQY,TRBJ2-7,TRBV20-1,.
ASSVTGTPGSYEQY,TRBJ2-7,TRBV19,.
AISDGSGANVLT,TRBJ2-6,TRBV10-3,few
ATSRGAYEQY,TRBJ2-7,TRBV15,.
AVVSRDLAFPWTQY,TRBJ2-3,TRBV19,.
ASRQQGASGNTIY,TRBJ1-3,TRBV6-1,.
ASSYPKGSYQETQY,TRBJ2-5,TRBV6-5,.
ASSFLQNTEAF,TRBJ1-1,TRBV7-8,few
SAIKNNRGGNQPQH,TRBJ1-5,TRBV20-1,few
SAPGGSGTGNTGTQY,TRBJ2-3,TRBV20-1,.
ASTDFQGRGGTEAF,TRBJ1-1,TRBV28,.
ASRPGFIGEKLF,TRBJ1-4,TRBV27,.
SVAPGLAGGRYEQY,TRBJ2-7,TRBV29-1,.
ASSLAPGISTEAF,TRBJ1-1,TRBV5-1,.
ASSLDSQETQY,TRBJ2-5,TRBV4-2,.
ASSPLTGLTGNTIY,TRBJ1-3,TRBV7-9,few
ASSLDLGRDVYEQY,TRBJ2-7,TRBV7-2,few
ASRLNTGTAF,TRBJ1-1,TRBV28,.
ASSSTGNSPLH,TRBJ1-6,TRBV12-3/TRBV12-4,.
ASSGGLVFAGETQY,TRBJ2-5,TRBV19,large
ASSLQGRWSYEQY,TRBJ2-7,TRBV7-8,few
ASSLQGSGEDPQY,TRBJ2-7,TRBV5-3,few
ASSSEGQLGISNQPQH,TRBJ1-5,TRBV6-2/TRBV6-3,.
ASSSLPGLIYEQY,.,TRBV11-3,.
ASSLAGVGDGYT,TRBJ1-2,TRBV4-2,.
ASRRPAGSYNSPLH,TRBJ1-6,TRBV11-2,few
ASRDDKETQY,TRBJ2-5,TRBV2,few
ASSLLQGRSPLH,TRBJ1-6,TRBV28,.
ASSLGTDPRAQH,TRBJ1-5,TRBV27,.
ASSLDQETQY,TRBJ2-5,TRBV7-6,.